This TCR beta chain was captured by sequencing in a study of T cell responses to AZD1222 COVID-19 vaccine. The CDR3 consists of 16 residues. Trimming stripped 2 bases from V and 0 bases from J, with 11 bases between. CDR1 is LNHDA and CDR2 is SQIVND in the germline V gene (reference sequence). Assay used: immunoSEQ multiplex PCR; TCRdb lists only in-frame clones, some missing. There are around 110,000 clones in the sample; around 91% occur only once, and roughly a fifth lies in the top ten. The clonotype originates from an adult in good health. The sequencing here drew on peripheral blood, taken on day 0 of AZD1222 vaccination. The chain couples TRBV19 to TRBJ2-4; D perhaps matches TRBD2 (6 bases). CDR3 protein: CASSITWGLAKNIQYF. In DNA form, the CDR3 reads TGTGCCAGTAGTATAACCTGGGGACTAGCCAAAAACATTCAGTACTTC.